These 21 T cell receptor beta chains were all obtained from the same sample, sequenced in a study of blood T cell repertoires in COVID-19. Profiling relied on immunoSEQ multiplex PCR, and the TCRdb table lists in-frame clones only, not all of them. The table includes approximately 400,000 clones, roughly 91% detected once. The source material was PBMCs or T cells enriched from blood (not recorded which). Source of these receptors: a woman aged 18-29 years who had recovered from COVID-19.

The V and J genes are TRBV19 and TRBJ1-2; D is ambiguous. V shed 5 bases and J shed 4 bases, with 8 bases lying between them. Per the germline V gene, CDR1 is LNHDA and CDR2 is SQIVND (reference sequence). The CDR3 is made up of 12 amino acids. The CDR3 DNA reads TGTGCCAGTAGTCCTGACTCCTATGGCTACACCTTC. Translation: CASSPDSYGYTF.

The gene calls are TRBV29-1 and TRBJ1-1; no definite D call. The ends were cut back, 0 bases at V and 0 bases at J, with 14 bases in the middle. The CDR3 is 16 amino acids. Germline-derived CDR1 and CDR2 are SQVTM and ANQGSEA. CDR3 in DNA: TGCAGCGTTGAAGAACCGGTCCAAGTCATGAACACTGAAGCTTTCTTT. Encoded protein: CSVEEPVQVMNTEAFF.

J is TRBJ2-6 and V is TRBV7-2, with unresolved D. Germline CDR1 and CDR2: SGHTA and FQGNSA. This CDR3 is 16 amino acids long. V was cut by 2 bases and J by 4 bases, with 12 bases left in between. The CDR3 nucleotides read TGTGCCAGCAGCTTATTTGGTCGCGCCGGGGCCAACGTCCTGACTTTC. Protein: CASSLFGRAGANVLTF.

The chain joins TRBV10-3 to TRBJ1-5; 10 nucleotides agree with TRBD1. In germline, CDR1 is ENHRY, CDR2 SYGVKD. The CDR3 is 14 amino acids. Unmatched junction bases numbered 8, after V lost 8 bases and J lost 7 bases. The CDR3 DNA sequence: TGTGCCATCCGGGACAGGGGTGATGGGCAGCCCCAGCATTTT. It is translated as CAIRDRGDGQPQHF.

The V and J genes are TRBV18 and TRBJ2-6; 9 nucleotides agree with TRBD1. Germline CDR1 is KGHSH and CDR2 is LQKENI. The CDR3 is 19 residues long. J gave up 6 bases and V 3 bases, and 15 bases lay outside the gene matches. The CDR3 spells CASSPPPDRGVLEANVLTF. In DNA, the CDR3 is TGTGCCAGCTCACCGCCCCCGGACAGGGGCGTGTTAGAGGCCAACGTCCTGACTTTC.

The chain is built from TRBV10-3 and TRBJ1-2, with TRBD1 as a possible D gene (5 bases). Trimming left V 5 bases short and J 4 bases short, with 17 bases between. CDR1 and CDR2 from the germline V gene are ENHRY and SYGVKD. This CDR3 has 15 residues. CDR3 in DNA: TGTGCCATCAGTCTGGGGCGGGGCGCGAGCTATGGCTACACCTTC. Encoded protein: CAISLGRGASYGYTF.

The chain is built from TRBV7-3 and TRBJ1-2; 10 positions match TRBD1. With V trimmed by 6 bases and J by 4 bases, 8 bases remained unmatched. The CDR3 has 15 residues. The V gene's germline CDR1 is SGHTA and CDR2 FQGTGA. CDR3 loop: CASRKGGQGVYGYTF. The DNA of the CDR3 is TGTGCCAGCAGAAAGGGAGGACAGGGGGTCTATGGCTACACCTTC.

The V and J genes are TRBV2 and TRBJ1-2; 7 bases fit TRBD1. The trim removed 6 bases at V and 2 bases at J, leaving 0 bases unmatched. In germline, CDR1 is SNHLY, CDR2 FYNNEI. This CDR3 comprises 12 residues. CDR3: CASRTGNYGYTF. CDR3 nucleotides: TGTGCCAGCAGGACAGGGAACTATGGCTACACCTTC.

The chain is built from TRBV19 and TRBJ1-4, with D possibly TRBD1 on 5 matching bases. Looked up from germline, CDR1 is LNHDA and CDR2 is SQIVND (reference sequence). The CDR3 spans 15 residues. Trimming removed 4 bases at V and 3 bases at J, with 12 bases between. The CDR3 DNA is TGTGCCAGTAGTACTACAGGCTCAGCTAATGAAAAACTGTTTTTT. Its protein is CASSTTGSANEKLFF.

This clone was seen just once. CDR3 in amino acids: CASSLGGRLGETQYF. CDR3 nucleotide sequence: TGTGCCAGCAGCTTAGGCGGGAGGCTGGGGGAGACCCAGTACTTC. The rearrangement links TRBV7-6 to TRBJ2-5, with 8 bases that match TRBD2. Germline V lookup: CDR1 SGHVS, CDR2 FNYEAQ. The V segment lost 1 base and the J segment 5 bases; nucleotides outside the gene matches: 6. The CDR3 runs to 15 residues.

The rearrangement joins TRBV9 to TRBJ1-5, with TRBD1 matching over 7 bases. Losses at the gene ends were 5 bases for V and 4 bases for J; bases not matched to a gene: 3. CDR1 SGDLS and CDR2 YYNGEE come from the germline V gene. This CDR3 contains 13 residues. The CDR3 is CASSGDSNQPQHF. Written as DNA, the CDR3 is TGTGCCAGCAGTGGGGACAGTAATCAGCCCCAGCATTTT.

The CDR3 region is CASSQVLAGGPLNEQFF. The CDR3 DNA reads TGCGCCAGCAGCCAAGTTCTAGCGGGGGGGCCTTTGAATGAGCAGTTCTTC. The chain recombines TRBV4-1 with TRBJ2-1; 12 bases fit TRBD2. Germline V CDR1 and CDR2: MGHRA, YSYEKL. The CDR3 covers 17 residues. The ends lost 1 base at V and 7 bases at J; junction bases unmatched: 8.

The CDR3 spells CASSQEAGGNQPQHF. The CDR3 DNA follows: TGCGCCAGCAGCCAAGAAGCAGGGGGCAATCAGCCCCAGCATTTT. The chain recombines TRBV4-1 with TRBJ1-5; weak D call: TRBD1 (6 bases). Germline loops: CDR1 MGHRA, CDR2 YSYEKL. V dropped 0 bases and J dropped 2 bases, with 8 bases sitting between them. The CDR3 extends over 15 amino acids.

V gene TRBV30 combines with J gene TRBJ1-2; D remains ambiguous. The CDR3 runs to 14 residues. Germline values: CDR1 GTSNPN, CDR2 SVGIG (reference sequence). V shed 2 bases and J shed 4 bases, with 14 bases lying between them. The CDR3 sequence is CAWSNDGNLYGYTF. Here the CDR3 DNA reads TGTGCCTGGAGTAACGACGGGAATCTCTATGGCTACACCTTC.

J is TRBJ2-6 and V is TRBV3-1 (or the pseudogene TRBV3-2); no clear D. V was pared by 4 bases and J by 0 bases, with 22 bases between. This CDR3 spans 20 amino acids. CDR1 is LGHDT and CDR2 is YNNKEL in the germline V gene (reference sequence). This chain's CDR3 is CASSPTREIHQSSGANVLTF. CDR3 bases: TGTGCCAGCAGCCCCACTCGCGAGATTCACCAAAGCTCTGGGGCCAACGTCCTGACTTTC.

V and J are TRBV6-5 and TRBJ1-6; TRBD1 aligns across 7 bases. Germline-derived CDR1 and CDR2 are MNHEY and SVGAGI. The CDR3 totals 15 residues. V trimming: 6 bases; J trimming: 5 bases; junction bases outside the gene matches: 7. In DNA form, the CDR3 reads TGTGCCAGCAGAGCCGGGACAGCTAATAATTCACCCCTCCACTTT. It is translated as CASRAGTANNSPLHF.

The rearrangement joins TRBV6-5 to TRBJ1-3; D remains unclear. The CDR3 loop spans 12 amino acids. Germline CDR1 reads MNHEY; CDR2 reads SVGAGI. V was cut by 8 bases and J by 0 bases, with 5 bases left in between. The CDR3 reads CASQSSGNTIYF. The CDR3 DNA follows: TGTGCCAGCCAATCCTCTGGAAACACCATATATTTT.

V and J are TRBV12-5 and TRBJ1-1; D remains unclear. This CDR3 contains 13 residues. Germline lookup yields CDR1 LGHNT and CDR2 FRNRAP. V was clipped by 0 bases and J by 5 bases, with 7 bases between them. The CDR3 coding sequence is TGTGCTAGTGGTTTGGTACGGGGAACTGAAGCTTTCTTT. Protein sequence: CASGLVRGTEAFF.

The CDR3 DNA reads TGTGCCAGCAGCTTAGATCTTAGCGGGGCCAACTATGGCTACACCTTC. Its translation is CASSLDLSGANYGYTF. The chain combines TRBV11-2 with TRBJ1-2; a weak D match, TRBD1 (5 bases). Between the trimmed V and J ends, which lost 0 bases and 2 bases, there was a span of 13 bases. The CDR3 is 16 amino acids. Germline-derived CDR1 and CDR2 are SGHAT and FQNNGV.

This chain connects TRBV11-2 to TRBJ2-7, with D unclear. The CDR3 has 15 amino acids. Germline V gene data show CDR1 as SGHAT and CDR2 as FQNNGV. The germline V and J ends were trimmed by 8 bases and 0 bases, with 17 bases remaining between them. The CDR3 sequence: CASAQRSISSYEQYF. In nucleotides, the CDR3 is TGTGCCAGCGCTCAGAGGTCTATTAGCTCCTACGAGCAGTACTTC.

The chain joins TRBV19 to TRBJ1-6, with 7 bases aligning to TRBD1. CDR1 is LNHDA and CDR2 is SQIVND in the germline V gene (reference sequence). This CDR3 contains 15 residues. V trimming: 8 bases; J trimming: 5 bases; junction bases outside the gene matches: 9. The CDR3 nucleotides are TGTGCCAGTTCCAACCGGGACAGTAATAATTCACCCCTCCACTTT. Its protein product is CASSNRDSNNSPLHF.